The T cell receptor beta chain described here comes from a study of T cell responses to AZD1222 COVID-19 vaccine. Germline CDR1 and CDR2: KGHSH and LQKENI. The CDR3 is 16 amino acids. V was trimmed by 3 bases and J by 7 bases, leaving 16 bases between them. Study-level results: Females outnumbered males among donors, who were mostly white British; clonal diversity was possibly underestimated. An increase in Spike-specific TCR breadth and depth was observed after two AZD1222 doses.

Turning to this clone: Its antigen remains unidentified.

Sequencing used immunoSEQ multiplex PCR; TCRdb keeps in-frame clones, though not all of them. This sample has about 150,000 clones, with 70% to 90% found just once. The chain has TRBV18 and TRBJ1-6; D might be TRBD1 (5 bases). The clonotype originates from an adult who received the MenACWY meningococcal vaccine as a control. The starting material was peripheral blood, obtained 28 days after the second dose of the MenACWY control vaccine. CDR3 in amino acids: CASSPGPGAENSPLHF. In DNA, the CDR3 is TGTGCCAGCTCACCTGGCCCTGGGGCAGAAAATTCACCCCTCCACTTT.